Given below is one TCR beta chain in context. Assignments of participants to cohorts depended upon their own reported clinical history. These data originate in a study of blood T cell repertoires in COVID-19. Study as a whole: The samples span acute and convalescent COVID-19 from the United States, Italy and Spain.

Per the original data handling: Reference gene primer amplification gave nucleated cell count estimates. Method: immunoSEQ multiplex PCR; TCRdb's copy keeps in-frame clones and lacks some. That table is the source of V, J and clone size, and D and trimming were worked out from the DNA. The top ten clones hold approximately 5% of a sample with fewer than 400,000 clones, roughly 90% of them seen once. V lost 4 bases, J lost 3 bases, and 6 bases stayed unmatched. Germline values: CDR1 KGHSH, CDR2 LQKENI. The CDR3 runs 15 residues. This chain links TRBV18 with TRBJ2-3, with 8 bases fitting TRBD1. Sequencing input: PBMCs or T cells enriched from blood (not recorded which). The receptor's source is a man aged 55-75 years who had recovered from COVID-19. CDR3 bases: TGTGCCAGCTCACTTTCGACAGGGGAAACAGATACGCAGTATTTT. This gives the protein CASSLSTGETDTQYF.